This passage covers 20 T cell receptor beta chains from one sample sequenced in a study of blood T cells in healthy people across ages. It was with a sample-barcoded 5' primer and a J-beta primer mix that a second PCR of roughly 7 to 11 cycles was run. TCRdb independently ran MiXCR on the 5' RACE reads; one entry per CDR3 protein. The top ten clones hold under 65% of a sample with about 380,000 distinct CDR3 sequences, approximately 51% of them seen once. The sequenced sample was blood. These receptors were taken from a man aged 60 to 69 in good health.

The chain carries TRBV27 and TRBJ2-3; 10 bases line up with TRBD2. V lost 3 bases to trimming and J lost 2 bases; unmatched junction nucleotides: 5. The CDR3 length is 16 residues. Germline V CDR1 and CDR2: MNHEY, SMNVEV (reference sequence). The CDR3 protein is CASSLSSGGLTDTQYF. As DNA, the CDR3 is TGTGCCAGCAGTTTGTCTAGCGGGGGTCTCACAGATACGCAGTATTTT.

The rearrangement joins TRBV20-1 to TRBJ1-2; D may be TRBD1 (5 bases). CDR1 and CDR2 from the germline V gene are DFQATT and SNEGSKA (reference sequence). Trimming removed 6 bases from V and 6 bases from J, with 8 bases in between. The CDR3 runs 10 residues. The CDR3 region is CSAQQDGYTF. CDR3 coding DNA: TGCAGTGCGCAACAGGATGGCTACACCTTC.

CDR3 amino acids: CASSLGRGAGGLNEQFF. The CDR3 nucleotides are TGTGCCAGCAGCTTAGGTAGGGGAGCGGGGGGACTGAATGAGCAGTTCTTC. The chain combines TRBV7-3 with TRBJ2-1; 9 nucleotides align to TRBD2. The germline gives CDR1 SGHTA, CDR2 FQGTGA. The trim removed 2 bases at V and 7 bases at J, leaving 12 bases unmatched. CDR3 length: 17 amino acids. The full variable domain, rest sourced from reference TRBV7-3 and TRBJ2-1, is GAGVSQTPSNKVTEKGKYVELRCDPISGHTALYWYRQSLGQGPEFLIYFQGTGAADDSGLPNDRFFAVRPEGSVSTLKIQRTERGDSAVYLCASSLGRGAGGLNEQFFGPGTRLTVL.

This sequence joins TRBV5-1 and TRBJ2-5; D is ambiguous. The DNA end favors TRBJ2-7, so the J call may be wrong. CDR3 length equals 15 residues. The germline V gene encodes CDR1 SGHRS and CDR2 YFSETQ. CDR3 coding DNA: TGCGCCAGCAGCTTCTTTGCGACGGGCACCTACGAGCAGTACTTC. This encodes CASSFFATGTYEQYF.

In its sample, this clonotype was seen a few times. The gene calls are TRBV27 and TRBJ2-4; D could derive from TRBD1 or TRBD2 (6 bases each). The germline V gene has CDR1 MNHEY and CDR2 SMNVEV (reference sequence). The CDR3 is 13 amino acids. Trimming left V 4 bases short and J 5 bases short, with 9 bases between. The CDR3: CASSWGAENIQYF. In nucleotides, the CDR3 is TGTGCCAGCAGTTGGGGGGCAGAAAACATTCAGTACTTC.

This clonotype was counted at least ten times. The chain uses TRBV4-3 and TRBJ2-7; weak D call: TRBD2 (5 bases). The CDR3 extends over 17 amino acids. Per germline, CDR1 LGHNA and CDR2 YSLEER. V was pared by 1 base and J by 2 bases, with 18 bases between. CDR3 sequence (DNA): TGCGCCAGCAGCCAAGCCTTGTCGAGAGGGTCCCCCTACGAGCAGTACTTC. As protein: CASSQALSRGSPYEQYF.

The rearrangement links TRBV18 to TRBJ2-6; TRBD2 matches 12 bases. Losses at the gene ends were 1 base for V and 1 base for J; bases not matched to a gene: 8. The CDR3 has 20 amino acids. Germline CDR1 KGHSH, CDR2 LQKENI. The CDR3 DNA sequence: TGTGCCAGCTCACCACTTGGGACTAGCGGGTCTGGGTCTGGGGCCAACGTCCTGACTTTC. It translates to CASSPLGTSGSGSGANVLTF.

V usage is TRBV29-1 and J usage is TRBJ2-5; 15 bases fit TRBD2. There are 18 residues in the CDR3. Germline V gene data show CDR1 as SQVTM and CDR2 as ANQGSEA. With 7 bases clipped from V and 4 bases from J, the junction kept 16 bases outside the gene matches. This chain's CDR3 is CSAVIPGLAGGPGETQYF. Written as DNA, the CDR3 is TGCAGCGCCGTGATCCCCGGACTAGCGGGGGGGCCAGGAGAGACCCAGTACTTC.

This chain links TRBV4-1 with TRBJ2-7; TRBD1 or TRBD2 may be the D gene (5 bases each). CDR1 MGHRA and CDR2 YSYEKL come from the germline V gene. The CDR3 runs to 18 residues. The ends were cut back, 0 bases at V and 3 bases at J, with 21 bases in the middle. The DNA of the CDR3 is TGCGCCAGCAGCCAAGATATGGTCTCTGGGACGACGAGCTACGAGCAGTACTTC. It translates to CASSQDMVSGTTSYEQYF.

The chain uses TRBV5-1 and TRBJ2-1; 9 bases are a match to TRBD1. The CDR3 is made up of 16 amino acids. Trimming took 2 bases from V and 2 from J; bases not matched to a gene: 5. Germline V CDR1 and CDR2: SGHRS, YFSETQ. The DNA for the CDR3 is TGCGCCAGCAGCTTCACGGGACAGGGAACCTACAATGAGCAGTTCTTC. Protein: CASSFTGQGTYNEQFF.

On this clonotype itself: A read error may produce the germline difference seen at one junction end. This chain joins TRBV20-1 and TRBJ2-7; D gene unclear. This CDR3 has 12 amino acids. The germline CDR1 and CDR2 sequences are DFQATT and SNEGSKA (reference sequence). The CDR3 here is CSVRESYNEQYF. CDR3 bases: TGCAGTGTTAGAGAGTCCTACAACGAGCAGTACTTC.

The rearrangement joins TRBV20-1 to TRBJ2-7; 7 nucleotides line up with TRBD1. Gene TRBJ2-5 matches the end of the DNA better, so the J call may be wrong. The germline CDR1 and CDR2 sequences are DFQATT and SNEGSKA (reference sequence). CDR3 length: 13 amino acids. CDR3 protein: CSASKGALETQYF. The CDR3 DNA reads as TGCAGTGCTAGTAAGGGGGCCCTAGAGACCCAGTACTTC.

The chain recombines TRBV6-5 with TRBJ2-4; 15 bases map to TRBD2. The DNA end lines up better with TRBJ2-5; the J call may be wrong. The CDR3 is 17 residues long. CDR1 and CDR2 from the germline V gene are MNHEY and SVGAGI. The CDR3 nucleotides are TGTGCCAGCAGTTACTCGGGACTAGCGGGAGGAGGGGAGACCCAGTACTTC. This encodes CASSYSGLAGGGETQYF.

CDR3 DNA sequence: TGTGCCAGCTCCGAAGGAGGTTTTAGGACCGGGGAGCTGTTTTTT. It is translated as CASSEGGFRTGELFF. V gene TRBV2 combines with J gene TRBJ2-2; perhaps TRBD2 as D (5 bases). V was pared by 8 bases and J by 5 bases, with 18 bases between. CDR1 and CDR2 (germline): SNHLY, FYNNEI. The CDR3 is 15 residues long. The variable domain in full, completed from reference TRBV2 and TRBJ2-2, reads EPEVTQTPSHQVTQMGQEVILRCVPISNHLYFYWYRQILGQKVEFLVSFYNNEISEKSEIFDDQFSVERPDGSNFTLKIRSTKLEDSAMYFCASSEGGFRTGELFFGEGSRLTVL.

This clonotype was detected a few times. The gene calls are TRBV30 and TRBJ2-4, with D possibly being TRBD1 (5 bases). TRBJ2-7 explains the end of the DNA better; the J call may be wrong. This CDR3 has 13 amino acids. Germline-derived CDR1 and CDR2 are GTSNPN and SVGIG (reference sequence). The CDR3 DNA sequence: TGTGCCGGGGCTTCGGATAAGGGCTACGAGCAGTACTTC. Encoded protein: CAGASDKGYEQYF.

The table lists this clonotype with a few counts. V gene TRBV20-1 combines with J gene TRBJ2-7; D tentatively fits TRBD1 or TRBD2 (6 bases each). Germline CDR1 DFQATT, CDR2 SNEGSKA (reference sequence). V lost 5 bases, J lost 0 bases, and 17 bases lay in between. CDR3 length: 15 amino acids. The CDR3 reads CSARGVGGGSYEQYF. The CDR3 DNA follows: TGCAGTGCTCGCGGTGTGGGGGGCGGCTCCTACGAGCAGTACTTC.

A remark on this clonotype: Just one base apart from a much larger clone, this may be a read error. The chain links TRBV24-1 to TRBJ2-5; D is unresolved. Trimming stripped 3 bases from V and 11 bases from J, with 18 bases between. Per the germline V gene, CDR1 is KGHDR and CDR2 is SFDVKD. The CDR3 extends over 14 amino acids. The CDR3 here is CATSDKGPGNEQYF. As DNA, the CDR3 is TGTGCCACCAGTGATAAAGGACCTGGCAATGAGCAGTACTTC.

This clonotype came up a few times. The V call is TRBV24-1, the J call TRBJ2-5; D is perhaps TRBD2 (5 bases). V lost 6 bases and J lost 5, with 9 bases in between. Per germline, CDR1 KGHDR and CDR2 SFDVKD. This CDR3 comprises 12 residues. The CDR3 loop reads CATSKDWETQYF. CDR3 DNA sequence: TGTGCCACCAGTAAGGACTGGGAGACCCAGTACTTC.

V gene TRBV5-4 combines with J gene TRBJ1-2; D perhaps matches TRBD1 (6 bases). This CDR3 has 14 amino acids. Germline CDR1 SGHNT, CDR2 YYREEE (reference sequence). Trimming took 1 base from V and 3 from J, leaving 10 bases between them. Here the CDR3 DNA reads TGTGCCAGCAGCTTGAGGGGGACCCACTATGGCTACACCTTC. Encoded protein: CASSLRGTHYGYTF.

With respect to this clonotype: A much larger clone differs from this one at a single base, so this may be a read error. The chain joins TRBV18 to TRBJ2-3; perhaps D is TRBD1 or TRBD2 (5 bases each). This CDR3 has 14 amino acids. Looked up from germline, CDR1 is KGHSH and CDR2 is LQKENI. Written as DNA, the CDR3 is TGTACCAGCTCACCGGGTCGAGGGACCGATACGCAGTATTTT. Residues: CTSSPGRGTDTQYF.